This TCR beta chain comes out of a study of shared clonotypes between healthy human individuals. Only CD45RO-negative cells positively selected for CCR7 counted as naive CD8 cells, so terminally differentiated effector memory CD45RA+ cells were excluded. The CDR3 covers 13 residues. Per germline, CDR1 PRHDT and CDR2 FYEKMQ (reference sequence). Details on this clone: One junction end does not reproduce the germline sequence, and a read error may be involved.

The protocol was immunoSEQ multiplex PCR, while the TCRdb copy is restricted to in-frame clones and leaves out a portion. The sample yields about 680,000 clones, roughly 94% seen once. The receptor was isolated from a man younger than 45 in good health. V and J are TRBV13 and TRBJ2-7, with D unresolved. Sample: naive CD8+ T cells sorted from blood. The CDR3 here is CAGSLTTGYEQYF. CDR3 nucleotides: TGTGCCGGCAGCTTAACTACCGGGTACGAGCAGTACTTC.